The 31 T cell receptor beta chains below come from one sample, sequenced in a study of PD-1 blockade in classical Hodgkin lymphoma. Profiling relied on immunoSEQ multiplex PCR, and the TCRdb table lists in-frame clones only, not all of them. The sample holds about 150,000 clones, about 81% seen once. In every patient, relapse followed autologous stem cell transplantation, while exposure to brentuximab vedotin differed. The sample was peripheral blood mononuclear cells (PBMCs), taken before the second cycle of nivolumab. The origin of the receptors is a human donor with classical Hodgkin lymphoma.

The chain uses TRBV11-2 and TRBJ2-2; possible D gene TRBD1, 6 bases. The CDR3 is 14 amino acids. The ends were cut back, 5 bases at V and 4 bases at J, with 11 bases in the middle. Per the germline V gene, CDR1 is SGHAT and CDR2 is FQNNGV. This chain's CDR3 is CASSPDRTTGELFF. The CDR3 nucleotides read TGTGCCAGCAGCCCCGACAGGACCACCGGGGAGCTGTTTTTT.

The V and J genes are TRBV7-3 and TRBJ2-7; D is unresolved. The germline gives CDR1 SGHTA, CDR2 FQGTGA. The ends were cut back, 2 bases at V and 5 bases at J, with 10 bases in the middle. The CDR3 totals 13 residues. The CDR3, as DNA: TGTGCCAGCAGCTTATTAATTGCGGACGAGCAGTACTTC. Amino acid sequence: CASSLLIADEQYF.

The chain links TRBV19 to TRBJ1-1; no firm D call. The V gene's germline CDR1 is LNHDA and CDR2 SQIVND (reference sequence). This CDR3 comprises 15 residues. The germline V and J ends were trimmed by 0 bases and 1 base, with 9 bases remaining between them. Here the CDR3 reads CASSIDGVTNTEAFF. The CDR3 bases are TGTGCCAGTAGTATAGACGGGGTTACGAACACTGAAGCTTTCTTT.

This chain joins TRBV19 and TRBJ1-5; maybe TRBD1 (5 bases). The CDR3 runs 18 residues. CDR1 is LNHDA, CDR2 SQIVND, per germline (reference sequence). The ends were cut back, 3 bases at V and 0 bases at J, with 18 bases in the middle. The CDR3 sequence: CASSMIGTGTHSNQPQHF. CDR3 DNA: TGTGCCAGTAGTATGATTGGAACTGGGACCCATAGCAATCAGCCCCAGCATTTT.

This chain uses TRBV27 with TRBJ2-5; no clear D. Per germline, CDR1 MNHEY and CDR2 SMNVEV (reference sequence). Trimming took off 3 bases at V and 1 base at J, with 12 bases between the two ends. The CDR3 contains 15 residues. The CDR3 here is CASSLARSGQETQYF. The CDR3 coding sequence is TGTGCCAGCAGTTTGGCCAGGTCGGGCCAAGAGACCCAGTACTTC.

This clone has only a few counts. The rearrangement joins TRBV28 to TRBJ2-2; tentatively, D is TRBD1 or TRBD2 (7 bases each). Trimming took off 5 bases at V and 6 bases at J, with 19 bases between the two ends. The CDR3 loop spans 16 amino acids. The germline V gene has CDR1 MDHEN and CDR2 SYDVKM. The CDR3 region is CASSPRQGGYSGELFF. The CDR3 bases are TGTGCCAGCAGTCCTCGACAGGGAGGGTACTCCGGGGAGCTGTTTTTT.

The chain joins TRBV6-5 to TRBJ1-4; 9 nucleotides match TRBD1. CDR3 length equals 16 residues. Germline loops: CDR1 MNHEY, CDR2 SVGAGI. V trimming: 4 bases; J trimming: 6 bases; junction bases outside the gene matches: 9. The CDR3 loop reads CASSSTGTGFDEKLFF. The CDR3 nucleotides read TGTGCCAGCAGTTCAACCGGGACAGGGTTCGATGAAAAACTGTTTTTT.

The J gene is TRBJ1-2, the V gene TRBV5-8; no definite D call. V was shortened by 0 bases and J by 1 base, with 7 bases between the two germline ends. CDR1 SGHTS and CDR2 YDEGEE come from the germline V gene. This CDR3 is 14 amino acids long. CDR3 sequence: CASSLEGSNYGYTF. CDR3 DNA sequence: TGTGCCAGCAGCTTGGAGGGCAGTAACTATGGCTACACCTTC.

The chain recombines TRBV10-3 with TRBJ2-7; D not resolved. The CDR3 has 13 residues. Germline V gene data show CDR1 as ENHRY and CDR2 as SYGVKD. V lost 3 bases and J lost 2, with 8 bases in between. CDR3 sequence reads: CAISDGPPYEQYF. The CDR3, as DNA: TGTGCCATCAGTGACGGTCCCCCCTACGAGCAGTACTTC.

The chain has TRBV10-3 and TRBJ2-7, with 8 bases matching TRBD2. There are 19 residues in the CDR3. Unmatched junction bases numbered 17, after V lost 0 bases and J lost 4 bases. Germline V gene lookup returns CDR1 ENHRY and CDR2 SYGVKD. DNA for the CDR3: TGTGCCATCAGTGAGTCCGCAGGGGCGCGGAGCGGGAGTACGTACGAGCAGTACTTC. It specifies CAISESAGARSGSTYEQYF.

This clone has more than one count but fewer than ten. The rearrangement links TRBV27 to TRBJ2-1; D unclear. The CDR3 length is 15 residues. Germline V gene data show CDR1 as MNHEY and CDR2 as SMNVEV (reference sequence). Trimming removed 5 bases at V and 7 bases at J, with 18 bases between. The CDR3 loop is CASSPWSSGVNEQFF. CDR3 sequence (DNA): TGTGCCAGCAGTCCATGGAGCAGTGGGGTGAATGAGCAGTTCTTC.

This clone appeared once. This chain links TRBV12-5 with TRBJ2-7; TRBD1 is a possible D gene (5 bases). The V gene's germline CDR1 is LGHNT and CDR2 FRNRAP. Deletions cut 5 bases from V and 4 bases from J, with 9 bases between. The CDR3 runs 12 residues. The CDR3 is CASGPDMYEQYF. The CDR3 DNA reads TGTGCTAGTGGTCCGGACATGTACGAGCAGTACTTC.

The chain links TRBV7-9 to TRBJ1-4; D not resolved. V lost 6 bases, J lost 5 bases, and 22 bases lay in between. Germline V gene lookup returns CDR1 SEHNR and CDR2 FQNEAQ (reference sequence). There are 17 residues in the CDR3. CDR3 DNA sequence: TGTGCCAGCAGTCCTTGGAATATGGGCTTGGGGAATGAAAAACTGTTTTTT. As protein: CASSPWNMGLGNEKLFF.

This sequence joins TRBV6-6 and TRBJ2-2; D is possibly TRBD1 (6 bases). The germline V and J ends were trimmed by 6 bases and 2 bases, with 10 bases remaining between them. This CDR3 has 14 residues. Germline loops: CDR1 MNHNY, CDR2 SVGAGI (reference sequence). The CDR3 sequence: CASRQGANTGELFF. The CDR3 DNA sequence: TGTGCCAGCAGACAGGGAGCCAACACCGGGGAGCTGTTTTTT.

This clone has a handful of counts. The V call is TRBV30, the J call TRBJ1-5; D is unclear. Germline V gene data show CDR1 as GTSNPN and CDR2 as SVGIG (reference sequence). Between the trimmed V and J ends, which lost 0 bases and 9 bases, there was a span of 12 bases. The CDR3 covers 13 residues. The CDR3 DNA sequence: TGTGCCTGGAGTGTAGGGTCGACCGGGCCCCAGCATTTT. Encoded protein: CAWSVGSTGPQHF.

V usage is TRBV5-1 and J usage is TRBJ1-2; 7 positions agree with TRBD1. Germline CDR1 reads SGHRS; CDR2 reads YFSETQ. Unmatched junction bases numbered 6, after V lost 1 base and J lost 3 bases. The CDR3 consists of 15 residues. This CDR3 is CASSLKTGADYGYTF. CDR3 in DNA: TGCGCCAGCAGCTTGAAAACAGGGGCGGACTATGGCTACACCTTC.

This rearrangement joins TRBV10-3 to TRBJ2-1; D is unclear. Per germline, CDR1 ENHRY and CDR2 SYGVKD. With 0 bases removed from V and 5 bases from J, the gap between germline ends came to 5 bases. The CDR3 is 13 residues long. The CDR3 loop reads CAISESRDNEQFF. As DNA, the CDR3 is TGTGCCATCAGTGAGTCTAGGGACAATGAGCAGTTCTTC.

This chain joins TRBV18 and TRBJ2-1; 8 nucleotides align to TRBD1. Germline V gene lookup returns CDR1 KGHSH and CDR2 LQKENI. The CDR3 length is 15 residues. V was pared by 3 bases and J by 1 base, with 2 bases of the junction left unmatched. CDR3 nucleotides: TGTGCCAGCTCACCGGACAGGGTTTCCTACAATGAGCAGTTCTTC. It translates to CASSPDRVSYNEQFF.

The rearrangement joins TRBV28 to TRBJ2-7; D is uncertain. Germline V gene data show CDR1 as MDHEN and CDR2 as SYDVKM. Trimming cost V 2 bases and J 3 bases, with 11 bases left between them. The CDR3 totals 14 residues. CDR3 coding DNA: TGTGCCAGCAGTTTAGGGCCAGGTTACTACGAGCAGTACTTC. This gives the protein CASSLGPGYYEQYF.

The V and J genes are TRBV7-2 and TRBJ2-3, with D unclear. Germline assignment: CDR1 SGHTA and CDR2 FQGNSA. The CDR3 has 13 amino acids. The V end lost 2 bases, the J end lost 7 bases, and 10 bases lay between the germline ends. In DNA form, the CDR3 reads TGTGCCAGCAGCTTAATTGTCACTCATACGCAGTATTTT. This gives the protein CASSLIVTHTQYF.

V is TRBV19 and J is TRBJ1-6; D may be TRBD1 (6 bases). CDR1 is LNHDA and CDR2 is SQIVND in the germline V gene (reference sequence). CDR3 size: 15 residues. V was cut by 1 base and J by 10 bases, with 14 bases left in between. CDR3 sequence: CASSIVSQGQSPLHF. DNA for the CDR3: TGTGCCAGTAGTATAGTTTCCCAGGGGCAATCACCCCTCCACTTT.

CDR3 DNA: TGTGCCAGCAGCGCCACAGTCACAGATACGCAGTATTTT. Its protein is CASSATVTDTQYF. The chain employs TRBV9 and TRBJ2-3; D is undetermined. Looked up from germline, CDR1 is SGDLS and CDR2 is YYNGEE. Trimming took off 3 bases at V and 2 bases at J, with 7 bases between the two ends. CDR3 length equals 13 residues.

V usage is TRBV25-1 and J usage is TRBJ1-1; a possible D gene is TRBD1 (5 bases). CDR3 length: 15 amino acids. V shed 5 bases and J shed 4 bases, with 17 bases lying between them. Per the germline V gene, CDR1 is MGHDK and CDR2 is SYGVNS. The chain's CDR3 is CASSFTRGRGTEAFF. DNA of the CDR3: TGTGCCAGCAGTTTCACGAGGGGACGGGGCACTGAAGCTTTCTTT.

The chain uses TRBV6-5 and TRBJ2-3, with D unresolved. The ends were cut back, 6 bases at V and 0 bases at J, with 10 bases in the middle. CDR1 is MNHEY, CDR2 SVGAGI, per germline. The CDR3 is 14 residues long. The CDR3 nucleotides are TGTGCCAGCAGCGCAGATTTTAGCACAGATACGCAGTATTTT. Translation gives CASSADFSTDTQYF.

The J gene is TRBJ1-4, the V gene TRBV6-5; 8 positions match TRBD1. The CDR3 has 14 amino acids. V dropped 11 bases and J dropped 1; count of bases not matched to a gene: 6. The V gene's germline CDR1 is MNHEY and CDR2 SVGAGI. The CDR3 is CAAGRGRTNEKLFF. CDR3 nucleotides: TGTGCCGCGGGCAGGGGGCGAACTAATGAAAAACTGTTTTTT.

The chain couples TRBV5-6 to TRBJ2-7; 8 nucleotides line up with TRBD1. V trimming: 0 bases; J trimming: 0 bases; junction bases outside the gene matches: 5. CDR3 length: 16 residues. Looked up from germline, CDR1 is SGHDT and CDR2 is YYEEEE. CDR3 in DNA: TGTGCCAGCAGCTTGGCGGCAGGGACAGGCTCCTACGAGCAGTACTTC. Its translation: CASSLAAGTGSYEQYF.

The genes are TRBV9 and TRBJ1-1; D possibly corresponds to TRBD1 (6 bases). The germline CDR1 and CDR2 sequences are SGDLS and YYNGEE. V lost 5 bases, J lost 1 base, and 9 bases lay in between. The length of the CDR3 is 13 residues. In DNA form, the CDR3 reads TGTGCCAGCAGTGGACAGCGGAACACTGAAGCTTTCTTT. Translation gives CASSGQRNTEAFF.

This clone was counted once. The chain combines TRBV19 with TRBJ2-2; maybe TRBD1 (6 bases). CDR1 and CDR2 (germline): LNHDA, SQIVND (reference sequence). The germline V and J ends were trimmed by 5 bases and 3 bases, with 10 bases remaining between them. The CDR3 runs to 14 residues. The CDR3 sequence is CASSSRTDTGELFF. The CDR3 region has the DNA TGTGCCAGTAGTTCAAGGACAGACACCGGGGAGCTGTTTTTT.

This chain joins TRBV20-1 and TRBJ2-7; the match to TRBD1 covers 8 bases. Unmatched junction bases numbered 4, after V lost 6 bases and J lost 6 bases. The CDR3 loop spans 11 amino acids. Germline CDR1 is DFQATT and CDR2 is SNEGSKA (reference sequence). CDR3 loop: CSARTGTEQYF. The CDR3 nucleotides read TGCAGTGCCCGGACAGGGACCGAGCAGTACTTC.

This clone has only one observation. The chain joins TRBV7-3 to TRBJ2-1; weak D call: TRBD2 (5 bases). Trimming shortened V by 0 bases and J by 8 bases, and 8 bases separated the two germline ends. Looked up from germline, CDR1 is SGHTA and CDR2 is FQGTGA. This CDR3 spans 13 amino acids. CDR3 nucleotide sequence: TGTGCCAGCAGCTTAACGACCGGGGATGAGCAGTTCTTC. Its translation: CASSLTTGDEQFF.

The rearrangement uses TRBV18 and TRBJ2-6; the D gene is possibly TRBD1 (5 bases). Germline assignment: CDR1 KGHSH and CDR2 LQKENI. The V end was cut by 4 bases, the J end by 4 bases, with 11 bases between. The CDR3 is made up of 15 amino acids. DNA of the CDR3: TGTGCCAGCTCACTCAGGGTAGCCGGGGCCAACGTCCTGACTTTC. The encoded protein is CASSLRVAGANVLTF.